The clone carrying this T cell receptor (beta chain) came up a few times. Its specificity is unknown. The TCRbeta library was prepared with unique molecular identifiers. TCRdb processed the PCR reads anew with MiXCR; each CDR3 protein has one entry. The top ten hold approximately 40% of the sample, which has 200,000 or so distinct CDR3 sequences, roughly 9.1% seen once. These data originate in a study of T-cell reconstitution after alpha-beta-depleted transplantation in children. The study's findings and limits: Diversity of TCRbeta at day 60 was high in some patients, arising from surviving recipient T cells and thymic progenitors. Newly made T cells mostly supplied T-cell counts and diversity one year after transplant.

The TCR comes from a male patient between 2 and 10 years old who had a stem cell transplant for acute myeloid leukemia, so the T cells may come from the graft donor. Specimen: PBMCs, mostly from graft donor cells, collected 360 days after TCRalphabeta/CD19-depleted stem cell transplant.

CDR3 in amino acids: CATSRDPSASYEQYF. CDR3 DNA sequence: TGTGCCACCAGCAGAGATCCTAGCGCCAGCTACGAGCAGTACTTC. V and J are TRBV15 and TRBJ2-7; possibly TRBD2 for D (6 bases). V lost 0 bases, J lost 3 bases, and 12 bases lay in between. The CDR3 is 15 residues long. Germline CDR1 is LNHNV and CDR2 is YYDKDF (reference sequence).